The clone carrying this TCR beta chain has only a few counts. What it recognizes is unknown. These data come from a study of tumor-infiltrating lymphocytes in primary liver carcinoma. For the study at large: Surgery removed the patients' primary liver carcinoma. Participating patients were men and women between 30 and 69 years old. Roughly 3.65 to 8 million productive TCRbeta reads came from each sample, comparable across tissue types. General study findings and limits: Tumor-adjacent and tumor-blood pairs shared less of their repertoires than tumor region pairs shared.

Unsorted whole blood yielded the blood RNA, and germline DNA was also extracted. The investigators made TCR beta cDNA from approximately 0.5 ug total RNA, using a constant-region primer. Slightly modified ARM-PCR with three nested multiplex PCR rounds yielded TCR beta libraries. TRBV1-TRBV30 forward primers paired with a C-beta reverse primer drove the first two PCR rounds, roughly 10 cycles each. TCRdb passed the multiplex PCR reads through MiXCR, listing each CDR3 protein once. Of a few hundred thousand distinct CDR3 sequences listed, about three fifths were seen once; the top ten hold over 15%. The CDR3 contains 18 residues. Germline V gene sequence: CDR1 SEHNR, CDR2 FQNEAQ (reference sequence). The J segment lost 7 bases and the V segment lost 0 bases, leaving 17 bases of the junction unmatched.

V gene TRBV7-9 combines with J gene TRBJ2-7; TRBD1 matches 8 bases. Input material: peripheral blood. The receptor was isolated from a woman under 40 with primary liver carcinoma and hepatitis B virus infection. CDR3 sequence reads: CASSLAAAGGAGRVEQYF. The CDR3 region has the DNA TGTGCCAGCAGCTTAGCTGCGGCAGGGGGCGCCGGTCGTGTTGAGCAGTACTTC.